A single sample gave rise to the 3 T cell receptor beta chains below, sequenced in a study of T-cell memory formation after mild COVID-19. MiXCR, applied by TCRdb to the 5' RACE reads, yields one record per CDR3 protein. The sample carries 350,000 to 400,000 distinct CDR3 sequences, roughly an eighth recorded once. Material: PBMCs or a T cell subset sorted from them (not recorded which). The source of these receptors is a man between 18 and 35 years old who had mild COVID-19 (a few samples of this study predate the infection). Cell type and time point are not known.

CDR3 residues: CASSLGSWGADEQYV. DNA for the CDR3: TGTGCCAGCAGCTTAGGAAGTTGGGGGGCCGACGAGCAGTACGTC. V usage is TRBV11-1 and J usage is TRBJ2-7; D is possibly TRBD1 or TRBD2 (6 bases each). The CDR3 covers 15 residues. Germline-derived CDR1 and CDR2 are SGHAT and FQDESV (reference sequence). V was cut by 1 base and J by 5 bases, with 15 bases left in between.

V is TRBV7-2 and J is TRBJ1-5; no clear D gene. CDR3 size: 13 residues. Germline lookup yields CDR1 SGHTA and CDR2 FQGNSA. V was shortened by 3 bases and J by 7 bases, with 10 bases between the two germline ends. The CDR3 DNA is TGTGCCAGCAGCTTGTCCATCACGCAGCCCCAGCATTTT. It is translated as CASSLSITQPQHF.

This clonotype was observed at least ten times. This chain links TRBV7-9 with TRBJ2-3, with 9 bases matching TRBD2. J gave up 4 bases and V 5 bases, and 10 bases lay outside the gene matches. The CDR3 runs to 16 residues. Germline assignment: CDR1 SEHNR and CDR2 FQNEAQ (reference sequence). The CDR3 spells CASSPRGRGGADTQYF. The CDR3 DNA reads TGTGCCAGCAGCCCCCGTGGGCGGGGGGGCGCAGATACGCAGTATTTT.